This entry concerns a single TCR beta chain. This sample is part of a study of CD8 T cells in Susac syndrome. With random hexamers, 0.5 to 1 ug RNA was reverse transcribed. TCRdb re-called the immunoSEQ multiplex PCR reads through MiXCR, storing one row per CDR3 protein. Among about 190,000 distinct CDR3 sequences, approximately 95% were seen once, and the ten largest hold 0.15% to 0.2%. TCR beta sequences were obtained from blood CD8+ and CD4+ T cells. Germline CDR1 SGHDT, CDR2 YYEEEE. The CDR3 loop spans 13 amino acids. The germline V and J ends were trimmed by 1 base and 6 bases, with 10 bases remaining between them.

Sequenced input: CD8+ T cells from PBMCs. The TCR comes from a human donor with Susac syndrome. The chain has TRBV5-6 and TRBJ1-1; D remains unclear. DNA for the CDR3: TGTGCCAGCAGCTTGAGCGTCTTGGCTGAAGCTTTCTTT. It encodes CASSLSVLAEAFF.